This TCR beta chain came from a study of cytomegalovirus exposure and HLA in healthy donors. Trimming cost V 5 bases and J 4 bases; bases outside gene matches: 7. There are 14 residues in the CDR3. Per the germline V gene, CDR1 is SGHTA and CDR2 is FQGNSA. Libraries were prepared by immunoSEQ multiplex PCR; TCRdb keeps only in-frame clonotypes and omits some of them. This sample has 65,000 to 85,000 clones, with roughly 94% found just once. Sequencing used PBMCs. The sequence was obtained from a woman under 30 in good health and CMV-seronegative. The V gene is TRBV7-2, the J gene TRBJ1-2; 7 nucleotides match TRBD1. The CDR3 DNA sequence: TGTGCCAGCAGCACCCAAGGGGGCGGCTATGGCTACACCTTC. It encodes CASSTQGGGYGYTF.